The 21 T cell receptor beta chains presented below share a single source sample, sequenced in a study of prognosis after radiotherapy for stage I lung cancer. Genomic DNA was subjected to two-round multiplex PCR for amplification of TCR beta CDR3. Primers specific to each TRBV and TRBJ gene were used in first-round PCR. MiXCR was run by TCRdb on the multiplex PCR reads, yielding one entry per CDR3 protein. The data contain nearly 25,000 distinct CDR3 sequences, roughly 40% of them singletons. The source was PBMCs, collected before or after stereotactic body radiation therapy (not recorded which). The receptors were gathered from a donor aged 50 or older with non-small cell lung cancer.

Details on this clonotype: One end of the junction does not line up with germline, which may come from a read error. This chain joins TRBV12-3 or TRBV12-4 and TRBJ2-2; D may be TRBD2 (5 bases). The CDR3 consists of 15 residues. The chain's CDR3 is CASSFRGLYTVELFF. CDR3 in DNA: TGTGCCAGCAGTTTCCGAGGACTGTACACCGTGGAGCTGTTTTTT.

This clonotype was observed at least ten times. The V and J genes are TRBV4-2 and TRBJ2-1, with TRBD1 identical over 8 bases. Germline CDR1 reads LGHNA; CDR2 reads YNFKEQ. The CDR3 runs to 18 residues. The V and J ends lost 1 base and 7 bases, in that order; junction bases with no gene match: 15. The CDR3 reads CASSQGGTIADRDNEQFF. The CDR3 nucleotides read TGTGCCAGCAGCCAAGGGGGTACCATAGCGGACAGGGATAATGAGCAGTTCTTC.

The table lists this clonotype with a few counts. CDR3 nucleotide sequence: TGTGCCAGCAGACTAGCGGGAGATTCCGTGCGGGATACGCAGTATTTT. This codes for CASRLAGDSVRDTQYF. The chain employs TRBV28 and TRBJ2-3, with 11 bases matching TRBD2. Germline V gives CDR1 MDHEN, CDR2 SYDVKM. The CDR3 runs to 16 residues. V dropped 6 bases and J dropped 6; count of bases not matched to a gene: 11.

The J gene is TRBJ2-4, the V gene TRBV7-9, with D perhaps TRBD1 or TRBD2 (6 bases each). This CDR3 has 18 amino acids. Germline V gene data show CDR1 as SEHNR and CDR2 as FQNEAQ (reference sequence). Trimming cost V 1 base and J 3 bases, with 19 bases left between them. The CDR3 is CASSLEGGGRFGKNIQYF. The CDR3 DNA sequence: TGTGCCAGCAGCTTAGAGGGGGGTGGGAGGTTCGGCAAAAACATTCAGTACTTC. The full variable domain, completed using reference TRBV7-9 and TRBJ2-4, is DTGVSQNPRHKITKRGQNVTFRCDPISEHNRLYWYRQTLGQGPEFLTYFQNEAQLEKSRLLSDRFSAERPKGSFSTLEIQRTEQGDSAMYLCASSLEGGGRFGKNIQYFGAGTRLSVL.

The chain carries TRBV12-3 or TRBV12-4 and TRBJ2-1, with D perhaps matching TRBD1 (7 bases). Trimming removed 5 bases from V and 5 bases from J, with 22 bases in between. The CDR3 extends over 17 amino acids. The CDR3 nucleotides are TGTGCCAGCAGTCCTATACCAGGGGGAGGAATTGACAATGAGCAGTTCTTC. Translating it yields CASSPIPGGGIDNEQFF.

On this clonotype itself: Being one base from a much bigger clone, this may be a read error. The CDR3 DNA follows: TGTGCCAGCAGTCCCCTAGCGGGAGGCCCGGTAAATGAGCGGTTCTTC. Translation gives CASSPLAGGPVNERFF. This chain uses TRBV6-2 or TRBV6-3 with TRBJ2-1; 11 bases agree with TRBD2. Germline CDR1 is MNHEY and CDR2 is SVGEGT. The CDR3 sequence is 16 residues long.

Many counts were recorded for this clonotype. This rearrangement joins TRBV7-2 to TRBJ2-1; 10 positions match TRBD2. Germline V lookup: CDR1 SGHTA, CDR2 FQGNSA. Trimming cost V 6 bases and J 3 bases; bases outside gene matches: 5. The CDR3 has 15 amino acids. The CDR3 sequence: CASRFASGGYNEQFF. CDR3 nucleotide sequence: TGTGCCAGCAGGTTCGCTAGCGGGGGCTACAATGAGCAGTTCTTC.

As concerns this clonotype: A junction boundary mismatches the germline segment, possibly from a read error. The rearrangement links TRBV7-9 to TRBJ2-2; weak D call: TRBD2 (5 bases). The CDR3 is 17 amino acids. CDR1 is SEHNR, CDR2 FQNEAQ, per germline (reference sequence). For the CDR3, the DNA is TGTGCCAGCAGCCTTAAGCCGCAGGTTGCGAACACCGGGGAGCCGTTTTTT. Its translation: CASSLKPQVANTGEPFF.

This clonotype was found many times. The chain combines TRBV20-1 with TRBJ2-5, with 9 bases fitting TRBD1. J was trimmed by 2 bases and V by 5 bases; bases with no gene match: 3. The CDR3 is 13 residues long. The germline CDR1 and CDR2 sequences are DFQATT and SNEGSKA (reference sequence). CDR3 loop: CSAYRGRQETQYF. As DNA, the CDR3 is TGCAGTGCTTACAGGGGGCGGCAAGAGACCCAGTACTTC.

This chain links TRBV29-1 with TRBJ2-3, with a tentative D call TRBD1 (5 bases). The CDR3 is 14 residues long. Per the germline V gene, CDR1 is SQVTM and CDR2 is ANQGSEA. Trimming left V 4 bases short and J 0 bases short, with 11 bases between. The CDR3 sequence is CSVATATSTDTQYF. DNA for the CDR3: TGCAGCGTTGCGACAGCGACTAGCACAGATACGCAGTATTTT.

This clonotype was observed many times. The gene calls are TRBV12-5 and TRBJ2-1; maybe TRBD1 (6 bases). The germline V gene encodes CDR1 LGHNT and CDR2 FRNRAP. This CDR3 is built from 13 residues. V was trimmed by 6 bases and J by 11 bases, leaving 17 bases between them. CDR3 sequence (DNA): TGTGCTAGTGGCCCCCAACAGGGTGGTAAGCAGTTCTTC. Encoded protein: CASGPQQGGKQFF.

Worth noting for this clonotype: A read error may account for a junction end that differs from germline. The chain uses TRBV2 and TRBJ1-2; no firm D call. This CDR3 is 14 amino acids long. Germline assignment: CDR1 SNHLY and CDR2 FYNNEI. CDR3 nucleotides: TGTACCAGCAGTGAGGAGGAAATGGACTATGGCTACACCTTT. Translation: CTSSEEEMDYGYTF.

At least ten counts were recorded for this clonotype. This chain links TRBV9 with TRBJ2-1; 13 nucleotides match TRBD2. The CDR3 is 17 residues long. Trimming removed 0 bases from V and 8 bases from J; junction bases left unmatched: 8. CDR1 is SGDLS and CDR2 is YYNGEE in the germline V gene. CDR3 amino acids: CASSVVGGLAGRYEQFF. The CDR3, as DNA: TGTGCCAGCAGCGTAGTAGGGGGACTAGCGGGACGGTATGAGCAGTTCTTC.

The table lists this clonotype with many counts. The V and J genes are TRBV3-1 and TRBJ2-1; D is uncertain. The length of the CDR3 is 12 residues. Trimming took off 4 bases at V and 7 bases at J, with 8 bases between the two ends. Germline-derived CDR1 and CDR2 are LGHDT and YNNKEL (reference sequence). The CDR3 sequence: CASSRKPNEQFF. In DNA form, the CDR3 reads TGTGCCAGCAGCCGCAAGCCTAATGAGCAGTTCTTC.

The chain employs TRBV6-4 and TRBJ1-2; TRBD1 matches at 7 bases. CDR1 and CDR2 (germline): MRHNA, SNTAGT. Trimming removed 3 bases from V and 7 bases from J; junction bases left unmatched: 8. This CDR3 contains 14 residues. Written as DNA, the CDR3 is TGTGCCAGCAGTGATGGACAGGAGTCTAGTGGCTACACCTTC. This encodes CASSDGQESSGYTF.

This chain uses TRBV6-1 with TRBJ1-2, with TRBD1 identical over 8 bases. The CDR3 length is 15 residues. After removal of 7 bases from V and 2 bases from J, the junction contained 9 bases not matched to a gene. Germline V CDR1 and CDR2: MNHNS, SASEGT. The CDR3 reads CASTDWDRWNYGYTF. The DNA of the CDR3 is TGTGCCAGCACCGATTGGGACAGGTGGAACTATGGCTACACCTTC.

This chain links TRBV6-2 or TRBV6-3 with TRBJ1-2; no firm D call. Germline V CDR1 and CDR2: MNHEY, SVGEGT. Trimming shortened V by 5 bases and J by 6 bases, and 19 bases separated the two germline ends. This CDR3 contains 15 residues. The CDR3 spells CASSEVDEGAHGYTF. The CDR3 DNA reads TGTGCCAGCAGTGAAGTCGATGAGGGTGCGCATGGCTACACCTTC.

This clonotype occurred many times. V is TRBV14 and J is TRBJ2-7, with D unresolved. The CDR3 has 12 residues. Looked up from germline, CDR1 is SGHDN and CDR2 is FVKESK. V lost 1 base and J lost 3, with 4 bases in between. The CDR3 bases are TGTGCCAGCAGCCAAGTCGTCTACGAGCAGTACTTC. Translating gives CASSQVVYEQYF.

The CDR3: CASSRASGRFNEQYF. The CDR3 DNA is TGTGCCAGCAGCCGAGCTAGCGGGAGGTTTAACGAGCAGTACTTC. The V gene is TRBV6-2 or TRBV6-3, the J gene TRBJ2-7; 11 bases match TRBD2. V gave up 6 bases and J gave up 5 bases; unmatched junction bases: 9. The CDR3 runs 15 residues. Germline V gives CDR1 MNHEY, CDR2 SVGEGT.

At least ten counts were recorded for this clonotype. The chain combines TRBV4-1 with TRBJ2-7, with TRBD2 matching 10 bases. V shed 0 bases and J 11 bases; nucleotides not matched to a gene: 4. Germline CDR1 reads MGHRA; CDR2 reads YSYEKL. The CDR3 is 13 residues long. CDR3 protein: CASSQDSGRAEYF. As DNA, the CDR3 is TGCGCCAGCAGCCAAGACAGCGGGAGGGCCGAGTACTTC.

In the case of this clonotype: This clone may be a read error of a much larger clone one base away. This CDR3 is CSSRTDRFLYNEQFF. For the CDR3, the DNA is TGCAGTTCTAGGACGGACAGGTTTCTCTACAATGAGCAGTTCTTC. The rearrangement uses TRBV20-1 and TRBJ2-1; 7 bases line up with TRBD1. This CDR3 is built from 15 residues. Germline V CDR1 and CDR2: DFQATT, SNEGSKA (reference sequence).